Below, 8 T cell receptor beta chains from the same sample are listed, as sequenced in a study of regulatory T cells in long-lasting Graves disease. Time point specified: newly diagnosed GD, antithyroid drugs for less than 3 months. RNA isolated from PBMCs was used to make the TCR library. According to the study, TCR beta libraries were built with iRepertoire HTBI primers and CDR3-region Arm-PCR. TCRdb re-called the multiplex PCR reads through MiXCR, storing one row per CDR3 protein. The repertoire holds hundreds of thousands of distinct CDR3 sequences, with roughly 15% as singletons. These data also featured in a second study, about T cells in Graves' hyperthyroidism and ophthalmopathy.

Sequenced here: peripheral blood mononuclear cells (PBMCs), sampled at new diagnosis, from a patient treated with antithyroid drugs. These receptors all stem from a woman aged 25 to 45 with Graves disease.

This chain joins TRBV15 and TRBJ1-1; possible D gene TRBD1, 5 bases. The CDR3 totals 14 residues. The germline V gene has CDR1 LNHNV and CDR2 YYDKDF (reference sequence). The V gene lost 0 bases and the J gene lost 11 bases, with 16 bases spanning the gap. As DNA, the CDR3 is TGTGCCACCAGCAGAGATCGGGCAGGGAGTAGTGCTTTCTTT. Translation gives CATSRDRAGSSAFF. Together with reference TRBV15 and TRBJ1-1, the CDR3 gives the full variable domain: DAMVIQNPRYQVTQFGKPVTLSCSQTLNHNVMYWYQQKSSQAPKLLFHYYDKDFNNEADTPDNFQSRRPNTSFCFLDIRSPGLGDTAMYLCATSRDRAGSSAFFGQGTRLTVV.

This chain joins TRBV24-1 and TRBJ2-3; D is ambiguous. CDR1 and CDR2 from the germline V gene are KGHDR and SFDVKD. V was cut by 1 base and J by 2 bases, with 3 bases left in between. The CDR3 runs to 13 residues. This CDR3 reads CATSDFTTDTQYF. In DNA form, the CDR3 reads TGTGCCACCAGTGATTTCACCACAGATACGCAGTATTTT.

This clonotype was seen many times. The rearrangement joins TRBV28 to TRBJ2-7; no firm D call. The CDR3 has 14 amino acids. The germline V and J ends were trimmed by 3 bases and 0 bases, with 9 bases remaining between them. Germline V lookup: CDR1 MDHEN, CDR2 SYDVKM. In DNA form, the CDR3 reads TGTGCCAGCAGTTTGCTTGGCAACTCCTACGAGCAGTACTTC. This codes for CASSLLGNSYEQYF.

This clonotype has just a few counts. V and J are TRBV5-4 and TRBJ1-1; D is ambiguous. The CDR3 is made up of 13 amino acids. V lost 2 bases and J lost 4, with 9 bases in between. CDR1 is SGHNT, CDR2 YYREEE, per germline (reference sequence). DNA of the CDR3: TGTGCCAGCAGCTTTGAGGGTTCCACTGAAGCTTTCTTT. It is translated as CASSFEGSTEAFF.

This clonotype was counted many times. The chain has TRBV20-1 and TRBJ2-3; D is ambiguous. The CDR3 is made up of 14 amino acids. Germline CDR1 is DFQATT and CDR2 is SNEGSKA (reference sequence). Trimming removed 6 bases at V and 3 bases at J, with 16 bases between. CDR3 sequence (DNA): TGCAGTGCCCCGCATAGAGTGCGGACAGATACGCAGTATTTT. This codes for CSAPHRVRTDTQYF.

This clonotype was detected ten times or more. V usage is TRBV7-9 and J usage is TRBJ2-3; D remains ambiguous. Germline V lookup: CDR1 SEHNR, CDR2 FQNEAQ (reference sequence). This CDR3 has 16 amino acids. The V and J ends lost 5 bases and 2 bases respectively, with 17 bases between them. In nucleotides, the CDR3 is TGTGCCAGCAGCCCTACCGCTAGTTTGGTCACAGATACGCAGTATTTT. It specifies CASSPTASLVTDTQYF.

The genes are TRBV20-1 and TRBJ2-7; D might be TRBD1 (5 bases). This CDR3 has 15 residues. The V end was cut by 3 bases, the J end by 2 bases, with 17 bases between. Germline CDR1 DFQATT, CDR2 SNEGSKA (reference sequence). CDR3 DNA: TGCAGTGCTAGGGGGAAGGGGCAGTGGACCTACGAGCAGTACTTC. Encoded protein: CSARGKGQWTYEQYF.

Ten or more counts support this clonotype. V gene TRBV9 combines with J gene TRBJ2-1; unclear D gene. The CDR3 spans 12 residues. V gave up 4 bases and J gave up 9 bases, with 11 bases separating them. From germline, CDR1 is SGDLS and CDR2 YYNGEE. The CDR3 protein is CASSLEGAEQFF. CDR3 DNA: TGTGCCAGCAGCTTGGAAGGCGCTGAGCAGTTCTTC.